This T cell receptor (beta chain) is from a study of CXCR3-negative and CXCR3-positive naive CD8 T cells. Broader study findings: Between one naive subset and the other, surface CD5 was comparable, and TCR strength was inferred from TRB CDR3 properties. With CXCR3 expression partially decreased after cryopreservation, most assays relied on fresh PBMCs. Naive cells, whether CXCR3-negative or CXCR3-positive, had similar TRBV-TRBJ usage, while memory cells differed.

The CDR3 has 13 residues. Per germline, CDR1 LNHNV and CDR2 YYDKDF (reference sequence). On this clonotype itself: Its antigen remains unknown.

The libraries of TRB cDNA were constructed through 5' RACE using UMI labels. TCRdb reprocessed the 5' RACE reads and reports one entry per CDR3 protein, with no DNA. The table for this sample gives about 130,000 distinct CDR3 sequences. Sorting yielded triplicates of about 300,000 cells for each CD8+ T cell subset. The origin of this receptor is a human donor in good health. Some clones in this sample may be carry-over from other donors' samples. This sequence joins TRBV15 and TRBJ2-7. What was sequenced was naive CXCR3- CD8+ T cells from blood. Indicated subset: CD45RO-CCR7+CD27+CD95- naive CD8+ T cells lacking CXCR3 (TNR3-). CDR3 sequence reads: CATSQGGSYEQYF.